The 5 T cell receptor beta chains reported below all come from one sample, sequenced in a study of T cell changes during pregnancy in multiple sclerosis. Profiling relied on immunoSEQ multiplex PCR, and the TCRdb table lists in-frame clones only, not all of them. The repertoire consists of fewer than 25,000 clones, with approximately 90% occurring once and the leading ten covering approximately 6.9%. Here the sequenced sample was CD8+ T cells from peripheral blood mononuclear cells, taken in the first trimester of pregnancy. The origin of the receptors is a female donor with multiple sclerosis, enrolled in a pregnancy study.

The CDR3 spells CASSQDRLWNTGELFF. The CDR3 DNA follows: TGCGCCAGCAGCCAAGATCGGTTGTGGAACACCGGGGAGCTGTTTTTT. The rearrangement links TRBV4-3 to TRBJ2-2; D gene ambiguous. CDR1 LGHNA and CDR2 YSLEER come from the germline V gene. The CDR3 is 16 residues long. Deletions cut 0 bases from V and 1 base from J, with 9 bases between.

The chain is built from TRBV28 and TRBJ2-7; 13 nucleotides agree with TRBD2. The CDR3 extends over 15 amino acids. Germline-derived CDR1 and CDR2 are MDHEN and SYDVKM. V lost 5 bases, J lost 4 bases, and 5 bases stayed unmatched. Written as DNA, the CDR3 is TGTGCCAGCAGTCCCTGGACTAGCGGGAGTTACGAGCAGTACTTC. Translating it yields CASSPWTSGSYEQYF. Together with reference TRBV28 and TRBJ2-7, the CDR3 gives the full variable domain: DVKVTQSSRYLVKRTGEKVFLECVQDMDHENMFWYRQDPGLGLRLIYFSYDVKMKEKGDIPEGYSVSREKKERFSLILESASTNQTSMYLCASSPWTSGSYEQYFGPGTRLTVT.

The genes are TRBV5-1 and TRBJ2-5; TRBD1 matches at 7 bases. The length of the CDR3 is 15 residues. Germline lookup yields CDR1 SGHRS and CDR2 YFSETQ. Unmatched junction bases numbered 4, after V lost 0 bases and J lost 2 bases. CDR3 in DNA: TGCGCCAGCAGCTTGGGGCCGGGACAGCAAGAGACCCAGTACTTC. This translates into CASSLGPGQQETQYF.

By proportion, this clone is medium-sized. This sequence joins TRBV28 and TRBJ2-7; 9 bases align to TRBD2. Germline values: CDR1 MDHEN, CDR2 SYDVKM. The CDR3 totals 17 residues. Trimming at V came to 5 bases and at J to 6 bases, leaving 17 bases not matched to a gene. This CDR3 reads CASSPLAASGMLFEQYF. The CDR3 DNA reads TGTGCCAGCAGTCCTCTTGCGGCTAGCGGGATGTTGTTCGAGCAGTACTTC.

The V call is TRBV7-9, the J call TRBJ2-3, with TRBD2 matching 16 bases. The CDR3 sequence is 15 residues long. The germline gives CDR1 SEHNR, CDR2 FQNEAQ (reference sequence). Unmatched junction bases numbered 3, after V lost 8 bases and J lost 4 bases. CDR3 in amino acids: CASGGTSGRADTQYF. The CDR3 DNA follows: TGTGCCAGCGGCGGGACTAGCGGGAGGGCAGATACGCAGTATTTT.